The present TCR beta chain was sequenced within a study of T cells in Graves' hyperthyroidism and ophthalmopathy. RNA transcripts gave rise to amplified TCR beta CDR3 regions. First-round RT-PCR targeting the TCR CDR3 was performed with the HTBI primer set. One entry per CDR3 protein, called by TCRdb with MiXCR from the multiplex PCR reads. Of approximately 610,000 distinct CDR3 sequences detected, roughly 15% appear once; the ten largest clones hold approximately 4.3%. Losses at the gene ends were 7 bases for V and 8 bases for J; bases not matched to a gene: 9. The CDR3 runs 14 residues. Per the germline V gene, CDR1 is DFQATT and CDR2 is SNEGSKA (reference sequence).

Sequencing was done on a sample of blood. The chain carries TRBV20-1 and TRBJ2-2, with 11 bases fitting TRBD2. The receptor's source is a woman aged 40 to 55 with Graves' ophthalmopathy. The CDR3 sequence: CSVTSGSRGGELFF. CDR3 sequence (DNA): TGCAGTGTAACTAGCGGGAGTCGTGGGGGGGAGCTGTTTTTT.